Each of the 14 T cell receptor beta chains below was sequenced from the same sample in a study of T cells after yellow fever vaccination. TCRdb re-called the 5' RACE reads through MiXCR, storing one row per CDR3 protein. The sample has 620,000 or so distinct CDR3 sequences, around 12% seen once. The sample here was PBMCs, taken on the day of the yellow fever booster vaccination. These receptors all come from a young man who received the YFV17D yellow fever vaccine.

The table lists this clonotype with many counts. The V gene is TRBV20-1, the J gene TRBJ2-3, with 9 bases fitting TRBD2. This CDR3 spans 15 amino acids. Per the germline V gene, CDR1 is DFQATT and CDR2 is SNEGSKA (reference sequence). Losses at the gene ends were 0 bases for V and 4 bases for J; bases not matched to a gene: 5. The CDR3 DNA follows: TGCAGTGCTAGAGAGGGGGGACTAGCCGCAGATACGCAGTATTTT. Its protein is CSAREGGLAADTQYF.

With respect to this clonotype: Sequence at one end of the junction differs from germline and may be a read error. The rearrangement joins TRBV6-1 to TRBJ2-6, with D uncertain. Germline CDR1 MNHNS, CDR2 SASEGT. The CDR3 contains 13 residues. CDR3 protein: CATSLGYANVLTF. The CDR3 DNA reads as TGTGCCACCAGTCTCGGCTACGCCAACGTCCTGACTTTC.

This clonotype was seen only a few times. The gene calls are TRBV5-1 and TRBJ1-5; D possibly corresponds to TRBD1 (6 bases). Germline V lookup: CDR1 SGHRS, CDR2 YFSETQ. The CDR3 is made up of 15 amino acids. V lost 0 bases, J lost 9 bases, and 16 bases lay in between. CDR3 DNA: TGCGCCAGCAGCTTGGTCGGGGGGCCGACGACGCCCCAGCATTTT. This codes for CASSLVGGPTTPQHF.

The chain recombines TRBV4-3 with TRBJ2-6; D not certain. Germline V CDR1 and CDR2: LGHNA, YSLEER. The length of the CDR3 is 17 residues. V was clipped by 0 bases and J by 0 bases, with 9 bases between them. The CDR3 nucleotides read TGCGCCAGCAGCCAAGATGTCAGAAGCTCTGGGGCCAACGTCCTGACTTTC. Translating it yields CASSQDVRSSGANVLTF.

This clonotype was seen a few times. The rearrangement uses TRBV10-3 and TRBJ2-3; D gene ambiguous. The CDR3 has 11 amino acids. V lost 11 bases to trimming and J lost 2 bases, with 8 bases between them. Germline V gene sequence: CDR1 ENHRY, CDR2 SYGVKD. CDR3 loop: CAPWVTDTQYF. DNA for the CDR3: TGTGCCCCTTGGGTCACAGATACGCAGTATTTT.

The chain links TRBV11-2 to TRBJ2-5, with 10 bases identical to TRBD1. The ends lost 1 base at V and 4 bases at J; junction bases unmatched: 3. The germline V gene encodes CDR1 SGHAT and CDR2 FQNNGV. The CDR3 contains 15 residues. The CDR3 region is CASSLVTGGGETQYF. The DNA for the CDR3 is TGTGCCAGCAGCTTAGTGACAGGGGGCGGAGAGACCCAGTACTTC.

This clonotype was observed a few times. V and J are TRBV29-1 and TRBJ2-7, with 11 bases that match TRBD1. The germline V gene has CDR1 SQVTM and CDR2 ANQGSEA. J lost 0 bases, V lost 6 bases, and 7 bases had no gene match. The CDR3 totals 15 residues. The CDR3 protein is CSVRNGQGASYEQYF. In DNA, the CDR3 is TGCAGCGTACGAAACGGACAGGGGGCCTCCTACGAGCAGTACTTC.

This chain uses TRBV15 with TRBJ2-2; 7 bases are a match to TRBD1. Losses at the gene ends were 5 bases for V and 4 bases for J; bases not matched to a gene: 4. Per germline, CDR1 LNHNV and CDR2 YYDKDF (reference sequence). The CDR3 loop spans 14 amino acids. The CDR3 loop reads CATSRGGATGELFF. In DNA form, the CDR3 reads TGTGCCACCAGCCGAGGGGGCGCCACCGGGGAGCTGTTTTTT.

This clonotype appeared many times. The V gene is TRBV6-2 or TRBV6-3, the J gene TRBJ2-3; no firm D call. CDR1 is MNHEY and CDR2 is SVGEGT in the germline V gene. Trimming stripped 8 bases from V and 0 bases from J, with 6 bases between. This CDR3 has 12 amino acids. The CDR3 nucleotides are TGTGCCAGCGGCGACAGCACAGATACGCAGTATTTT. Its protein product is CASGDSTDTQYF.

The table lists this clonotype with a few counts. This chain joins TRBV20-1 and TRBJ2-5; 12 bases are shared with TRBD2. V shed 6 bases, J shed 10 bases, and the junction held 15 bases outside the gene matches. This CDR3 has 15 amino acids. Germline assignment: CDR1 DFQATT and CDR2 SNEGSKA (reference sequence). The CDR3: CSAYTTSGGLGIQYF. For the CDR3, the DNA is TGCAGTGCCTATACGACTAGCGGGGGCCTTGGGATCCAGTACTTC.

This clonotype showed up just a few times. V is TRBV9 and J is TRBJ2-3; D unclear. V dropped 0 bases and J dropped 1 base, with 9 bases sitting between them. The germline V gene has CDR1 SGDLS and CDR2 YYNGEE. The CDR3 spans 15 residues. CDR3 sequence (DNA): TGTGCCAGCAGCGTAGGACGACGTGGCACAGATACGCAGTATTTT. Protein product: CASSVGRRGTDTQYF.

This clonotype was found many times. The chain couples TRBV12-3 or TRBV12-4 to TRBJ2-5; D remains unclear. TRBJ2-3 explains the end of the DNA better; the J call may be wrong. This CDR3 is 11 amino acids long. The CDR3 DNA follows: TGTGCCAGCAGTTTATGGGGTACGCAGTATTTT. Protein product: CASSLWGTQYF.

This clonotype was counted only a few times. The chain has TRBV6-5 and TRBJ2-1; perhaps TRBD2 as D (5 bases). The CDR3 loop spans 17 amino acids. V gave up 0 bases and J gave up 6 bases, with 18 bases separating them. Germline CDR1 reads MNHEY; CDR2 reads SVGAGI. CDR3 coding DNA: TGTGCCAGCAGTTACTCCTCTGTTTCTGCGGGCGCCAATGAGCAGTTCTTC. It codes for CASSYSSVSAGANEQFF.

This clonotype was seen a handful of times. V and J are TRBV20-1 and TRBJ2-1; D not certain. The CDR3 spans 15 residues. Trimming took off 1 base at V and 0 bases at J, with 10 bases between the two ends. CDR1 is DFQATT, CDR2 SNEGSKA, per germline (reference sequence). CDR3 region: CSARALQSSYNEQFF. CDR3 bases: TGCAGTGCTAGAGCACTCCAGAGCTCCTACAATGAGCAGTTCTTC.